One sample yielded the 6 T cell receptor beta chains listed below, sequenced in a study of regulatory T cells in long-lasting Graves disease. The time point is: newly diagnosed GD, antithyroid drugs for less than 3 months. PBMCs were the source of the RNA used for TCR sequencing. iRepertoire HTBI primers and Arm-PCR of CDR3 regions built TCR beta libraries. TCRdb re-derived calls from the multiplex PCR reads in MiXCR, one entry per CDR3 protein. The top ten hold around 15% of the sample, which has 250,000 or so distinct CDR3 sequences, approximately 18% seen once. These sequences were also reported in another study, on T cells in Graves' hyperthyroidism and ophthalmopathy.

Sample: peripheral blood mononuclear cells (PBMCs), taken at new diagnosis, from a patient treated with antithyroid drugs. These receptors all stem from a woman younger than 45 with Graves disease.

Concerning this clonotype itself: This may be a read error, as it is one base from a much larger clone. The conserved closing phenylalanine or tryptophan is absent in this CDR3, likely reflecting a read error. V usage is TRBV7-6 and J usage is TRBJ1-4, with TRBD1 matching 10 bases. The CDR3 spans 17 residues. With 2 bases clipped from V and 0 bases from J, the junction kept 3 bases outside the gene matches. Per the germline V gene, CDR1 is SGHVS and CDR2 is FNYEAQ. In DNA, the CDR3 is TGTGCCAGCAGCTTACTCGGGACAGGGGCAACTAATGAAAAACTGTTTCTT. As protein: CASSLLGTGATNEKLFL.

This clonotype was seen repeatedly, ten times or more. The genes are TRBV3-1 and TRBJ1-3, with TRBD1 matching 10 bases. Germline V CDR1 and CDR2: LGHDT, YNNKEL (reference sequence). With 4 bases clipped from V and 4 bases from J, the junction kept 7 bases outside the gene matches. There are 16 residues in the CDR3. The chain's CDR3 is CASSPHGTGDGNTIYF. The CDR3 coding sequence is TGTGCCAGCAGCCCCCACGGGACAGGGGACGGAAACACCATATATTTT. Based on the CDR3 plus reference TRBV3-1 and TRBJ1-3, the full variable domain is DTAVSQTPKYLVTQMGNDKSIKCEQNLGHDTMYWYKQDSKKFLKIMFSYNNKELIINETVPNRFSPKSPDKAHLNLHINSLELGDSAVYFCASSPHGTGDGNTIYFGEGSWLTVV.

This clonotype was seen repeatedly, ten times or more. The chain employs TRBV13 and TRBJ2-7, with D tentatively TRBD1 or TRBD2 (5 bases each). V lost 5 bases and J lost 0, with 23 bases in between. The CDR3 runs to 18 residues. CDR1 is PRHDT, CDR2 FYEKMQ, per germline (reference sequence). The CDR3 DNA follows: TGTGCCAGCAGCCCGGACGAGAGAGGGGCCACGAGCTCCTACGAGCAGTACTTC. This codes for CASSPDERGATSSYEQYF.

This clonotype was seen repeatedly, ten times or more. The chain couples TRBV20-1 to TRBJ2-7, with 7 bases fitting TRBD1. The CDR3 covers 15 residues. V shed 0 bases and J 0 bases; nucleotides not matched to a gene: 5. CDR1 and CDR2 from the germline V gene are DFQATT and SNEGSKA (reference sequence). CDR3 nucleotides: TGCAGTGCTAGAGATACACAGGGGTACTCCTACGAGCAGTACTTC. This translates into CSARDTQGYSYEQYF.

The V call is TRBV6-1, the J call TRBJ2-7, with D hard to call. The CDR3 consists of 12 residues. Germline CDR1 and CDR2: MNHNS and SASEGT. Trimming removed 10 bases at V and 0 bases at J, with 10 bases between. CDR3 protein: CATQYISYEQYF. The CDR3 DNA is TGTGCCACCCAGTACATCTCCTACGAGCAGTACTTC.

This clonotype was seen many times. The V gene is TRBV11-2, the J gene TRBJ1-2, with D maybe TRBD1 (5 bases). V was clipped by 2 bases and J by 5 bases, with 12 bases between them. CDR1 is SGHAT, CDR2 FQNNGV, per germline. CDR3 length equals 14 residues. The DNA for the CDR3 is TGTGCCAGCAGCTTATACCACAGGCTATATGGCTACACCTTC. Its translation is CASSLYHRLYGYTF.